The TCR beta chain described here comes from a study of OX40 agonist ivuxolimab in advanced cancers. The repertoire was sequenced with immunoSEQ multiplex PCR; TCRdb's copy has only in-frame clones and lacks some. The sample has roughly 53,000 clones, 85% to 90% seen once; the top ten hold approximately 5%. The V gene's germline CDR1 is SNHLY and CDR2 FYNNEI. The CDR3 is 13 residues long. Between the trimmed V and J ends, which lost 2 bases and 5 bases, there was a span of 10 bases. The TCR comes from an adult with an advanced solid tumor such as melanoma, head and neck, liver or kidney cancer. The chain couples TRBV2 to TRBJ2-7; D is unresolved. The specimen comprised CD4+ or CD8+ T cells sorted from blood, sampled in a trial of the OX40 agonist ivuxolimab. As DNA, the CDR3 is TGTGCCAGCAGTGAAAAATGGGATAACGAGCAGTACTTC. Its translation: CASSEKWDNEQYF.